Presented here are 32 T cell receptor beta chains from one specimen sequenced in a study of beta chain features in type 1 diabetes. cDNA synthesis used the whole RNA isolate, giving expressed TCRB sequences. TCRdb's copy holds only in-frame clones and misses some; the assay was immunoSEQ multiplex PCR. The sample includes about 410,000 clones, about 15% seen only once; the top ten take 0.03% to 0.04%. Sequenced sample: naive CD4+ T cells from blood. The receptors were gathered from a man aged 25-45 years in good health.

The V call is TRBV30, the J call TRBJ1-2; unclear D gene. Per germline, CDR1 GTSNPN and CDR2 SVGIG (reference sequence). V lost 0 bases, J lost 2 bases, and 10 bases lay in between. The CDR3 consists of 14 residues. The DNA for the CDR3 is TGTGCCTGGAGTGTACGGTACAGCAACTATGGCTACACCTTC. Protein product: CAWSVRYSNYGYTF. The whole variable domain, remainder taken from reference TRBV30 and TRBJ1-2, is SQTIHQWPATLVQPVGSPLSLECTVEGTSNPNLYWYRQAAGRGLQLLFYSVGIGQISSEVPQNLSASRPQDRQFILSSKKLLLSDSGFYLCAWSVRYSNYGYTFGSGTRLTVV.

The gene calls are TRBV14 and TRBJ2-7; possible D gene TRBD1, 7 bases. The CDR3 is 16 residues long. Germline loops: CDR1 SGHDN, CDR2 FVKESK. Trimming left V 3 bases short and J 3 bases short, with 18 bases between. For the CDR3, the DNA is TGTGCCAGCAGCCAGGCGGGACAGAGCCGAATCTACGAGCAGTACTTC. It codes for CASSQAGQSRIYEQYF.

This clone was recorded at least ten times. The J gene is TRBJ1-5, the V gene TRBV30; 7 positions match TRBD1. V gave up 1 base and J gave up 4 bases; unmatched junction bases: 1. CDR3 length: 13 amino acids. Germline CDR1 and CDR2: GTSNPN and SVGIG (reference sequence). The CDR3 reads CAWSETGNQPQHF. The CDR3 nucleotides read TGTGCCTGGAGTGAGACAGGGAATCAGCCCCAGCATTTT. Full variable domain (rest looked up from reference TRBV30 and TRBJ1-5): SQTIHQWPATLVQPVGSPLSLECTVEGTSNPNLYWYRQAAGRGLQLLFYSVGIGQISSEVPQNLSASRPQDRQFILSSKKLLLSDSGFYLCAWSETGNQPQHFGDGTRLSIL.

The rearrangement links TRBV7-9 to TRBJ1-6; D is unresolved. The germline CDR1 and CDR2 sequences are SEHNR and FQNEAQ (reference sequence). Trimming shortened V by 1 base and J by 9 bases, and 7 bases separated the two germline ends. There are 13 residues in the CDR3. The DNA for the CDR3 is TGTGCCAGCAGCTTAGATGCCGGTTCACCCCTCCACTTT. This codes for CASSLDAGSPLHF.

Concerning this clone: This same CDR3 is encoded by further DNA sequences in the sample. The rearrangement uses TRBV9 and TRBJ1-2, with 8 bases that match TRBD1. V shed 0 bases, J shed 3 bases, and the junction held 4 bases outside the gene matches. This CDR3 spans 15 amino acids. Germline V gene lookup returns CDR1 SGDLS and CDR2 YYNGEE. The CDR3 DNA reads as TGTGCCAGCAGCGTAGGAACAGGGGGTGACTATGGCTACACCTTC. This encodes CASSVGTGGDYGYTF.

The table lists this clone with a few counts. The V and J genes are TRBV6-5 and TRBJ2-3; D uncertain. Between the trimmed V and J ends, which lost 5 bases and 2 bases, there was a span of 8 bases. The CDR3 totals 13 residues. Germline CDR1 is MNHEY and CDR2 is SVGAGI. The chain's CDR3 is CASSIRYTDTQYF. CDR3 DNA: TGTGCCAGCAGTATCAGGTACACAGATACGCAGTATTTT.

The rearrangement links TRBV5-1 to TRBJ2-1; 12 positions agree with TRBD2. The germline V gene has CDR1 SGHRS and CDR2 YFSETQ. The CDR3 runs 17 residues. Trimming at V came to 0 bases and at J to 6 bases, leaving 7 bases not matched to a gene. CDR3 DNA: TGCGCCAGCAGCTTGGCCCCTAGCGGGGGGGCCTCCAATGAGCAGTTCTTC. Translated: CASSLAPSGGASNEQFF.

The J gene is TRBJ2-5, the V gene TRBV2; D gene unclear. Trimming stripped 0 bases from V and 7 bases from J, with 6 bases between. CDR1 and CDR2 from the germline V gene are SNHLY and FYNNEI. There are 12 residues in the CDR3. This chain's CDR3 is CASSEAEGTQYF. CDR3 in DNA: TGTGCCAGCAGTGAAGCGGAAGGGACCCAGTACTTC.

This clone was found a few times. This sequence joins TRBV5-1 and TRBJ2-1; D remains unclear. Germline V CDR1 and CDR2: SGHRS, YFSETQ. The V end was cut by 1 base, the J end by 6 bases, with 11 bases between. The CDR3 covers 14 residues. CDR3 region: CASSLSQLGNEQFF. In DNA form, the CDR3 reads TGCGCCAGCAGCTTGAGTCAGTTGGGCAATGAGCAGTTCTTC.

The chain couples TRBV15 to TRBJ2-1, with 7 bases aligning to TRBD1. Trimming took 1 base from V and 3 from J; bases not matched to a gene: 6. Germline CDR1 and CDR2: LNHNV and YYDKDF (reference sequence). This CDR3 is built from 16 residues. The CDR3 DNA reads as TGTGCCACCAGCAGAGTTGGCAGGGGGAGCTACAATGAGCAGTTCTTC. It translates to CATSRVGRGSYNEQFF.

The V gene is TRBV9, the J gene TRBJ2-3; D not certain. CDR3 size: 15 residues. The germline gives CDR1 SGDLS, CDR2 YYNGEE. V shed 0 bases and J shed 7 bases, with 15 bases lying between them. CDR3 amino acids: CASSVGEAPLYTQYF. CDR3 sequence (DNA): TGTGCCAGCAGCGTAGGAGAGGCCCCCCTGTATACGCAGTATTTT.

This clone was observed a handful of times. CDR3 DNA: TGTGCCAGTAGTCTCGTCAATGAGCAGTTCTTC. Its translation is CASSLVNEQFF. This chain uses TRBV19 with TRBJ2-1; no clear D gene. The CDR3 loop spans 11 amino acids. V gave up 5 bases and J gave up 6 bases, with 5 bases separating them. The V gene's germline CDR1 is LNHDA and CDR2 SQIVND (reference sequence). Drawing the rest from reference TRBV19 and TRBJ2-1, the complete variable domain is DGGITQSPKYLFRKEGQNVTLSCEQNLNHDAMYWYRQDPGQGLRLIYYSQIVNDFQKGDIAEGYSVSREKKESFPLTVTSAQKNPTAFYLCASSLVNEQFFGPGTRLTVL.

J is TRBJ2-1 and V is TRBV19, with 7 nucleotides matching TRBD1. The length of the CDR3 is 14 residues. Unmatched junction bases numbered 6, after V lost 5 bases and J lost 5 bases. Per the germline V gene, CDR1 is LNHDA and CDR2 is SQIVND (reference sequence). DNA of the CDR3: TGTGCCAGTAGTCCCAGGGGACAGCACAATGAGCAGTTCTTC. It translates to CASSPRGQHNEQFF.

This chain uses TRBV7-3 with TRBJ2-5; D gene unclear. Trimming stripped 4 bases from V and 4 bases from J, with 13 bases between. CDR3 length: 14 residues. The germline V gene has CDR1 SGHTA and CDR2 FQGTGA. This CDR3 reads CASSSQNRGETQYF. The CDR3 coding sequence is TGTGCCAGCAGCTCCCAGAACAGAGGAGAGACCCAGTACTTC.

This clone has more than one count but fewer than ten. The rearrangement joins TRBV27 to TRBJ1-2, with TRBD1 matching over 7 bases. Germline CDR1 and CDR2: MNHEY and SMNVEV (reference sequence). J gave up 4 bases and V 5 bases, and 13 bases lay outside the gene matches. The CDR3 is 16 amino acids. CDR3 protein: CASSPRTGLTFYGYTF. The CDR3 DNA sequence: TGTGCCAGCAGTCCGCGGACAGGATTAACGTTCTATGGCTACACCTTC.

The chain links TRBV18 to TRBJ1-3, with 9 nucleotides matching TRBD1. Trimming cost V 2 bases and J 4 bases; bases outside gene matches: 6. Germline CDR1 KGHSH, CDR2 LQKENI. The CDR3 is 16 amino acids. CDR3 in DNA: TGTGCCAGCTCACCAACCGGGACAGGGCTCGGAAACACCATATATTTT. This codes for CASSPTGTGLGNTIYF.

This clone was counted a few times. The chain recombines TRBV6-5 with TRBJ1-1; D is undetermined. This CDR3 has 16 amino acids. V lost 3 bases and J 0 bases, leaving 14 bases between the germline ends. CDR1 and CDR2 (germline): MNHEY, SVGAGI. The CDR3 loop reads CASSYNTGGMNTEAFF. The CDR3 DNA sequence: TGTGCCAGCAGTTATAATACGGGTGGGATGAACACTGAAGCTTTCTTT.

This clone was detected a few times. CDR3 sequence (DNA): TGTGCCAGCAGCAAAGAAGACAATGAGCAGTTCTTC. Residues: CASSKEDNEQFF. The chain employs TRBV21-1 and TRBJ2-1. TRBV21-1 is described as a pseudogene. The CDR3 length is 12 residues.

This chain joins TRBV6-4 and TRBJ2-3, with no clear D. Germline CDR1 is MRHNA and CDR2 is SNTAGT. This CDR3 comprises 11 residues. The V end lost 8 bases, the J end lost 6 bases, and 9 bases lay between the germline ends. As DNA, the CDR3 is TGTGCCAGCCGGCTAGGGGATACGCAGTATTTT. Protein: CASRLGDTQYF.

This clone was picked up a small number of times. The V and J genes are TRBV13 and TRBJ2-4; the D gene is possibly TRBD1 (6 bases). This CDR3 has 14 residues. V dropped 5 bases and J dropped 4 bases, with 12 bases sitting between them. In germline, CDR1 is PRHDT, CDR2 FYEKMQ (reference sequence). CDR3 nucleotides: TGTGCCAGCAGCAAGTGGACAGAGAAAAACATTCAGTACTTC. Its protein product is CASSKWTEKNIQYF.

The V and J genes are TRBV9 and TRBJ2-1, with 7 positions matching TRBD2. Trimming at V came to 0 bases and at J to 7 bases, leaving 7 bases not matched to a gene. This CDR3 region has 15 residues. The germline V gene encodes CDR1 SGDLS and CDR2 YYNGEE. CDR3 protein: CASSVEGLTLNEQFF. The CDR3 DNA follows: TGTGCCAGCAGCGTAGAGGGACTAACTTTAAATGAGCAGTTCTTC.

Only a few counts were recorded for this clone. The chain uses TRBV5-4 and TRBJ1-2; 7 positions agree with TRBD1. The germline gives CDR1 SGHNT, CDR2 YYREEE (reference sequence). CDR3 length equals 13 residues. After removal of 3 bases from V and 2 bases from J, the junction contained 1 base not matched to a gene. CDR3: CASSSGQNYGYTF. As DNA, the CDR3 is TGTGCCAGCAGCTCGGGACAGAACTATGGCTACACCTTC. The entire variable domain, with the rest obtained from reference TRBV5-4 and TRBJ1-2, is as follows: ETGVTQSPTHLIKTRGQQVTLRCSSQSGHNTVSWYQQALGQGPQFIFQYYREEENGRGNFPPRFSGLQFPNYSSELNVNALELDDSALYLCASSSGQNYGYTFGSGTRLTVV.

The chain recombines TRBV5-1 with TRBJ2-3; D uncertain. CDR1 SGHRS and CDR2 YFSETQ come from the germline V gene. This CDR3 region has 15 residues. Trimming cost V 0 bases and J 0 bases, with 8 bases left between them. The CDR3 loop is CASSLDSTSTDTQYF. The CDR3 bases are TGCGCCAGCAGCTTGGATTCAACTAGCACAGATACGCAGTATTTT.

The chain uses TRBV30 and TRBJ2-2; D call uncertain. Germline-derived CDR1 and CDR2 are GTSNPN and SVGIG (reference sequence). V dropped 2 bases and J dropped 4 bases, with 8 bases sitting between them. This CDR3 comprises 13 residues. This CDR3 reads CAWSWAPTGELFF. The CDR3, as DNA: TGTGCCTGGAGTTGGGCACCCACCGGGGAGCTGTTTTTT.

J is TRBJ1-1 and V is TRBV30; D ambiguous. Germline CDR1 GTSNPN, CDR2 SVGIG (reference sequence). V was pared by 2 bases and J by 0 bases, with 7 bases between. This CDR3 region has 13 residues. CDR3 DNA: TGTGCCTGGAGTATAACACTGAACACTGAAGCTTTCTTT. This sequence encodes CAWSITLNTEAFF.

The chain uses TRBV6-7 and TRBJ2-7; the match to TRBD2 covers 15 bases. TRBV6-7 is annotated as an ORF whose role is uncertain. Trimming at V came to 6 bases and at J to 3 bases, leaving 9 bases not matched to a gene. The CDR3 covers 17 residues. As DNA, the CDR3 is TGTGCCAGCAGCCAGGGACTAGCGGGAGGATCAGGCTACGAGCAGTACGTC. It translates to CASSQGLAGGSGYEQYV.

This clone occurred a few times. This sequence joins TRBV29-1 and TRBJ2-1; 10 nucleotides agree with TRBD2. V shed 8 bases and J 5 bases; nucleotides not matched to a gene: 9. The germline gives CDR1 SQVTM, CDR2 ANQGSEA. The CDR3 length is 14 residues. The CDR3 DNA reads TGCAGCTCCCCGGGGAGCGGGAGGGACAATGAGCAGTTCTTC. It is translated as CSSPGSGRDNEQFF.

This clone has just a few counts. J is TRBJ2-5 and V is TRBV29-1; possibly TRBD1 or TRBD2 for D (6 bases each). Looked up from germline, CDR1 is SQVTM and CDR2 is ANQGSEA. Trimming removed 1 base from V and 8 bases from J, with 20 bases in between. The CDR3 is 15 residues long. The CDR3 DNA reads as TGCAGCGTTGAAGCTGGAGGGGGTACGGTAGTAACCCAGTACTTC. The encoded protein is CSVEAGGGTVVTQYF.

The sample holds a few counts of this clone. The rearrangement links TRBV29-1 to TRBJ2-7, with TRBD2 matching 13 bases. From germline, CDR1 is SQVTM and CDR2 ANQGSEA. The CDR3 has 14 residues. V lost 4 bases, J lost 6 bases, and 6 bases stayed unmatched. CDR3 protein: CSVVRTSGGSEQYF. DNA of the CDR3: TGCAGCGTTGTTCGGACTAGCGGGGGAAGCGAGCAGTACTTC.

The chain joins TRBV6-4 to TRBJ2-7; D uncertain. Germline lookup yields CDR1 MRHNA and CDR2 SNTAGT. V lost 4 bases, J lost 4 bases, and 14 bases lay in between. The CDR3 covers 14 residues. Here the CDR3 DNA reads TGTGCCAGCAGTGGCCCTCTTCCGGAGTACGAGCAGTACGTC. Its protein product is CASSGPLPEYEQYV.

This clone has only a few counts. The V call is TRBV7-2, the J call TRBJ2-7, with D unresolved. The germline V gene has CDR1 SGHTA and CDR2 FQGNSA. This CDR3 has 13 amino acids. Trimming took 10 bases from V and 1 from J, leaving 14 bases between them. The CDR3 region is CATRFMGSYEQYF. The CDR3 DNA follows: TGTGCCACCAGGTTCATGGGTTCCTACGAGCAGTACTTC.

V gene TRBV2 combines with J gene TRBJ2-5; maybe TRBD2 (6 bases). Deletions cut 0 bases from V and 5 bases from J, with 16 bases between. Germline V gene lookup returns CDR1 SNHLY and CDR2 FYNNEI. This CDR3 contains 16 residues. The CDR3, as DNA: TGTGCCAGCAGTGAAGCGGAGGGTCAGGGCCGGGAGACCCAGTACTTC. This encodes CASSEAEGQGRETQYF.